Listed below are T cell receptor beta chains from one sample, sequenced in a study of radiation and T cells in renal cell carcinoma. TCRdb's table, derived via immunoSEQ multiplex PCR, lists solely in-frame clones and lacks some. The sample carries roughly 130,000 clones, around 90% recorded once. The source material was blood, sampled from a patient whose treatment included radiotherapy and nephrectomy. The receptors derive from a woman in her seventies with renal cell carcinoma. Both conserved end residues are part of each CDR3. Fields, in order: J gene, clone size, V gene, D gene, CDR3 length, CDR3 protein, CDR3 DNA. The D gene is left open where the match is weak. Rows give clone size only sometimes, using once, few, many, or a class for an expanded clone.

>TRBJ2-7|.|TRBV2|.|14
CASSELGYTYEQYF
TGTGCCAGCAGTGAACTGGGGTACACCTACGAGCAGTACTTC
>TRBJ1-1|.|TRBV6-1|.|13
CATPKDRNTEAFF
TGTGCCACTCCGAAGGACAGGAACACTGAAGCTTTCTTT
>TRBJ1-1|.|TRBV7-6|.|13
CASSPRGGTEAFF
TGTGCCAGCAGCCCAAGGGGGGGCACTGAAGCTTTCTTT
>TRBJ1-4|.|TRBV7-8|TRBD1|15
CASSLGTGREEKLFF
TGTGCCAGCAGCTTGGGGACAGGGAGAGAGGAAAAACTGTTTTTT
>TRBJ2-2|.|TRBV5-8|.|14
CASSSLAGTGELFF
TGTGCCAGCAGCTCGTTGGCAGGGACCGGGGAGCTGTTTTTT
>TRBJ1-1|.|TRBV28|.|14
CASSLAGWNTEAFF
TGTGCCAGCAGTTTAGCAGGGTGGAACACTGAAGCTTTCTTT
>TRBJ2-7|once|TRBV19|TRBD2|15
CASSTLAGGDYEQYF
TGTGCCAGTAGTACGCTAGCGGGGGGCGACTACGAGCAGTACTTC
>TRBJ1-2|.|TRBV5-1|.|15
CASSATPKSGEGYTF
TGCGCCAGCAGCGCCACTCCCAAGTCGGGCGAAGGCTACACCTTC
>TRBJ1-5|.|TRBV11-3|.|11
CASSLAPPQHF
TGTGCCAGCAGCTTAGCCCCACCCCAGCATTTT
>TRBJ1-6|.|TRBV2|.|14
CASSDDGGNSPLHF
TGTGCCAGCAGTGATGATGGGGGGAATTCACCCCTCCACTTT
>TRBJ2-3|.|TRBV18|.|13
CASSRRSTDTQYF
TGTGCCAGCTCACGACGGTCCACAGATACGCAGTATTTT
>TRBJ1-1|.|TRBV18|.|12
CASSPQATEAFF
TGTGCCAGCTCACCGCAGGCCACTGAAGCTTTCTTT
>TRBJ2-3|.|TRBV27|TRBD1|15
CASQDPGQSTDTQYF
TGTGCCAGTCAAGACCCGGGACAGAGCACAGATACGCAGTATTTT
>TRBJ2-7|once|TRBV10-1|TRBD2|14
CASRRLAGSREQYF
TGCGCCAGCAGACGACTAGCGGGGAGTAGGGAGCAGTACTTC
>TRBJ1-2|.|TRBV30|.|11
CAWSTTYGYTF
TGTGCCTGGAGTACTACTTACGGCTACACCTTC
>TRBJ2-5|.|TRBV5-1|TRBD2|14
CASSPGLAQETQYF
TGCGCCAGCAGCCCGGGACTAGCCCAAGAGACCCAGTACTTC
>TRBJ2-1|.|TRBV5-8|.|15
CASTLEGASYNEQFF
TGTGCCAGCACCTTGGAAGGGGCCTCCTACAATGAGCAGTTCTTC
>TRBJ1-1|.|TRBV6-5|.|12
CASRRSNSEAFF
TGTGCCAGCAGGAGATCAAACTCTGAAGCTTTCTTT
>TRBJ1-5|.|TRBV28|TRBD1|14
CASSLARGPQPQHF
TGTGCCAGCAGTTTAGCCAGGGGGCCTCAGCCCCAGCATTTT
>TRBJ1-6|once|TRBV29-1|.|14
CSVGGGISNSPLHF
TGCAGCGTTGGGGGGGGGATTAGTAATTCACCCCTCCACTTT
>TRBJ2-2|.|TRBV7-3|.|14
CASRKLTGSGELFF
TGTGCCAGCAGAAAACTCACCGGGAGCGGGGAGCTGTTTTTT
>TRBJ1-1|.|TRBV6-5|.|16
CASSSYTGSMNTEAFF
TGTGCCAGCAGTTCCTACACGGGGAGTATGAACACTGAAGCTTTCTTT
>TRBJ2-1|.|TRBV7-8|.|14
CASSRGTGRDEQFF
TGTGCCAGCAGCCGGGGTACAGGGCGGGATGAGCAGTTCTTC
>TRBJ1-1|.|TRBV14|.|15
CASSLKQGANTEAFF
TGTGCCAGCAGCCTGAAACAGGGCGCGAACACTGAAGCTTTCTTT
>TRBJ1-2|.|TRBV28|.|13
CASSLQGSHGYTF
TGTGCCAGCAGTTTGCAAGGATCCCATGGCTACACCTTC
>TRBJ1-1|.|TRBV28|TRBD1|15
CASNLGGQGGLGAFF
TGTGCCAGCAACCTAGGGGGACAGGGGGGCCTTGGGGCTTTCTTT
>TRBJ2-7|.|TRBV28|.|12
CASWGRPNEQYF
TGTGCCAGCTGGGGTAGACCGAACGAGCAGTACTTC
>TRBJ1-6|.|TRBV2|.|14
CASSGGGNNSPLHF
TGTGCCAGCAGTGGAGGGGGTAATAATTCACCCCTCCACTTT
>TRBJ1-2|.|TRBV9|TRBD1|14
CASSFTGTGNGYTF
TGTGCCAGCAGCTTTACCGGGACAGGGAATGGCTACACCTTC
>TRBJ2-7|.|TRBV9|TRBD1|14
CASSVVGTGGEQYF
TGTGCCAGCAGCGTAGTAGGGACAGGGGGCGAGCAGTACTTC
>TRBJ2-7|.|TRBV6-5|.|15
CASRQTSGKGRGQYF
TGTGCCAGCAGACAAACCTCGGGAAAGGGGAGAGGGCAGTACTTC
>TRBJ1-2|once|TRBV9|.|15
CASSVEVGEDYGYTF
TGTGCCAGCAGCGTAGAAGTGGGGGAGGACTATGGCTACACCTTC
>TRBJ2-1|.|TRBV29-1|.|12
CSVGQPYNEQFF
TGCAGCGTTGGACAGCCCTACAATGAGCAGTTCTTC